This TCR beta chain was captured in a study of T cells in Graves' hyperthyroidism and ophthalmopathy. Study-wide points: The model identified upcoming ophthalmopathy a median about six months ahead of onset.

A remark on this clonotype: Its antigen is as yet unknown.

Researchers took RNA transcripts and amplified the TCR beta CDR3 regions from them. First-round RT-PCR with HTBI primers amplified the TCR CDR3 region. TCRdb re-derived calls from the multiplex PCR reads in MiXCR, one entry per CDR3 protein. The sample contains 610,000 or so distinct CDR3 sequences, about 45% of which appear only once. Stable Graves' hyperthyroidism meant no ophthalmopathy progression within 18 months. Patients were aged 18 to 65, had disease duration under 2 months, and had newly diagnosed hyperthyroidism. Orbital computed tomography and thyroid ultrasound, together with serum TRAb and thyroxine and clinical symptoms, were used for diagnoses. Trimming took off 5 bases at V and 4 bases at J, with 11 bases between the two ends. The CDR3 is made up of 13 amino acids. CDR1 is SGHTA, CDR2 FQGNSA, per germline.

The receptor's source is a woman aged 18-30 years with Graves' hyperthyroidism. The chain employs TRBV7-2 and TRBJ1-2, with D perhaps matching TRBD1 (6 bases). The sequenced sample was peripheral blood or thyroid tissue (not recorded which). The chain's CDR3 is CASSRGETYGYTF. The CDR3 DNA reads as TGTGCCAGCAGCAGGGGGGAAACCTATGGCTACACCTTC.